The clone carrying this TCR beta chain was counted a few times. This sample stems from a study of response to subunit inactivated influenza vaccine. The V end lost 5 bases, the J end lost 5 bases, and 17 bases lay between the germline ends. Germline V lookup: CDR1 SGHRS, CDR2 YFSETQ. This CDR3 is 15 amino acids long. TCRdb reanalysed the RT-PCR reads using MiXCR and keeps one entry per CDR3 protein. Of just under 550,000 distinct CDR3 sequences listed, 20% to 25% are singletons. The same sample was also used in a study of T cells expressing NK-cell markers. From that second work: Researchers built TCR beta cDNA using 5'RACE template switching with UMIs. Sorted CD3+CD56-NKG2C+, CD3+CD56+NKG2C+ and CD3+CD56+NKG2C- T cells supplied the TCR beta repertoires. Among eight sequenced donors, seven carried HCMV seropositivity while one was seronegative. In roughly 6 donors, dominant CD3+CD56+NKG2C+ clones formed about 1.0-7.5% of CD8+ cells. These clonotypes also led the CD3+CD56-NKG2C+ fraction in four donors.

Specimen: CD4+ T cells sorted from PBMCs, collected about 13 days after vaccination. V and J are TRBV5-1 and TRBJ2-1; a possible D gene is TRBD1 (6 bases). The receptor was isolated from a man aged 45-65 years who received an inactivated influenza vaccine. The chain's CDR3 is CASRPTGTPNNEQFF. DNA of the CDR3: TGCGCCAGCAGGCCAACCGGGACACCGAACAATGAGCAGTTCTTC.